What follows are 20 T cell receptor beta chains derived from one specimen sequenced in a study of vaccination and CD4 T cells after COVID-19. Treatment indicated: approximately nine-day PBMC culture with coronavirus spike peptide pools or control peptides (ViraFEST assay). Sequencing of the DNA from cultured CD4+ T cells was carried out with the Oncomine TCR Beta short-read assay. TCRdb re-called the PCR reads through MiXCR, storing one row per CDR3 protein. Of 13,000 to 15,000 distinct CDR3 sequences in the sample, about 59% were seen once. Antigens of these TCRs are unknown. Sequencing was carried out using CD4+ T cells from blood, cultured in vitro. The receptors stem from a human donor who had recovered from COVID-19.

The CDR3 here is CASSQSDSSYEQYF. The CDR3, as DNA: TGCGCCAGCAGCCAATCGGACAGTTCCTACGAGCAGTACTTC. This chain joins TRBV4-1 and TRBJ2-7; D is perhaps TRBD1 (6 bases). CDR1 and CDR2 (germline): MGHRA, YSYEKL. The CDR3 contains 14 residues. V was pared by 2 bases and J by 1 base, with 9 bases between.

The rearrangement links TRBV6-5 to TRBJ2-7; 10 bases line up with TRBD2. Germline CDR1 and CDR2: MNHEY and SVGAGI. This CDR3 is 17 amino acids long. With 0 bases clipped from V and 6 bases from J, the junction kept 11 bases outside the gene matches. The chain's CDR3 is CASSYSLAGVSPGEQYF. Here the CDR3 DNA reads TGTGCCAGCAGTTACTCTCTAGCGGGAGTGTCCCCGGGCGAGCAGTACTTC.

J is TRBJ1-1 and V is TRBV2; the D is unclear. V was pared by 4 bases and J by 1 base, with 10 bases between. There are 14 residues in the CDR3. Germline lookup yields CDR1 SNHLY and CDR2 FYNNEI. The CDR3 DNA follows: TGTGCCAGCAGTGGCCCAACACCGAACACTGAAGCTTTCTTT. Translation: CASSGPTPNTEAFF.

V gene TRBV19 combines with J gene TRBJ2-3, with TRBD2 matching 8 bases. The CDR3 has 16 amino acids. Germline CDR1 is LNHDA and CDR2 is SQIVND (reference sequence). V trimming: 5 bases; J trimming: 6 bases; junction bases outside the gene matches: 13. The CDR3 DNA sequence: TGTGCCAGTAGTCTGTATCTAGCGGGCCCCCGGGATACGCAGTATTTT. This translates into CASSLYLAGPRDTQYF.

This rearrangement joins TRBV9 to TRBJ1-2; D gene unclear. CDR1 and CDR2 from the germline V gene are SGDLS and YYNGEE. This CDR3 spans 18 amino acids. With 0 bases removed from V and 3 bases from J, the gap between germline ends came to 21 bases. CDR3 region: CASSVEGLGPHPDYGYTF. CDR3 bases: TGTGCCAGCAGCGTAGAGGGCCTCGGCCCCCACCCGGACTATGGCTACACCTTC. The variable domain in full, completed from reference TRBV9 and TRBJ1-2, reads DSGVTQTPKHLITATGQRVTLRCSPRSGDLSVYWYQQSLDQGLQFLIQYYNGEERAKGNILERFSAQQFPDLHSELNLSSLELGDSALYFCASSVEGLGPHPDYGYTFGSGTRLTVV.

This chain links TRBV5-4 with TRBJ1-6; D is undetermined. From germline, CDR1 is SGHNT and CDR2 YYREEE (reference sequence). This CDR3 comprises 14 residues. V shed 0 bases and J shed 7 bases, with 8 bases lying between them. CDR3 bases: TGTGCCAGCAGCTTGGCCGGGTGGAATTCACCCCTCCACTTT. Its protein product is CASSLAGWNSPLHF.

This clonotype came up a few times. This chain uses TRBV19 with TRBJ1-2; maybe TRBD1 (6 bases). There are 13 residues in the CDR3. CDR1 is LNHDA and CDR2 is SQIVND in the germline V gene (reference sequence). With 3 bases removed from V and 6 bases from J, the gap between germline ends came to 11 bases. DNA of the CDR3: TGTGCCAGTAGTATCCAGGACAGAGATGGCTACACCTTC. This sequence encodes CASSIQDRDGYTF.

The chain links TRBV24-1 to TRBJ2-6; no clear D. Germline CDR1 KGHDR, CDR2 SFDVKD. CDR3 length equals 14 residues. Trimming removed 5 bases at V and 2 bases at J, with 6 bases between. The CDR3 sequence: CATSASTGANVLTF. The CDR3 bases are TGTGCCACCAGTGCCTCCACTGGGGCCAACGTCCTGACTTTC.

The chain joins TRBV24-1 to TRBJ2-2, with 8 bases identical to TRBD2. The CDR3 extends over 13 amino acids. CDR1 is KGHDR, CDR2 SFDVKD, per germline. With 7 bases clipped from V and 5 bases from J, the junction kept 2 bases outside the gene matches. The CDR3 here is CATRASGTGELFF. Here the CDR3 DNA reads TGTGCCACCAGGGCTAGCGGGACCGGGGAGCTGTTTTTT.

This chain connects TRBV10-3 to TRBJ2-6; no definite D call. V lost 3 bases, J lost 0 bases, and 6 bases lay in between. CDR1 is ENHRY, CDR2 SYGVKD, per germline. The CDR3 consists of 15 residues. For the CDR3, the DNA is TGTGCCATCAGTGAAAGTCCCTCTGGGGCCAACGTCCTGACTTTC. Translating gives CAISESPSGANVLTF.

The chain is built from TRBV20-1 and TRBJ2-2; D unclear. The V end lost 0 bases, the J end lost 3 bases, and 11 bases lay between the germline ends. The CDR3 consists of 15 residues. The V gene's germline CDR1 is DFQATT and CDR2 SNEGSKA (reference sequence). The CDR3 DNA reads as TGCAGTGCTAGAGACCCCTTTAGGGACACCGGGGAGCTGTTTTTT. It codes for CSARDPFRDTGELFF.

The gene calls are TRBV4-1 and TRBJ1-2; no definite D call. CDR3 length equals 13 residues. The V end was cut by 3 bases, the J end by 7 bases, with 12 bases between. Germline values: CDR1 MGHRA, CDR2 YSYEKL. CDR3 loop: CASSQGSGLGYTF. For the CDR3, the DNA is TGCGCCAGCAGCCAGGGGAGTGGGCTTGGCTACACCTTC.

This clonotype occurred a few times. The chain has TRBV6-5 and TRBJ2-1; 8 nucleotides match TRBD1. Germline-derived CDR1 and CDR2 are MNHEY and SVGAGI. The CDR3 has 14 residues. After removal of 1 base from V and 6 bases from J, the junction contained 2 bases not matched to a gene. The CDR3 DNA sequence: TGTGCCAGCAGTTACTGGGACAGGTTCAATGAGCAGTTCTTC. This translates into CASSYWDRFNEQFF.

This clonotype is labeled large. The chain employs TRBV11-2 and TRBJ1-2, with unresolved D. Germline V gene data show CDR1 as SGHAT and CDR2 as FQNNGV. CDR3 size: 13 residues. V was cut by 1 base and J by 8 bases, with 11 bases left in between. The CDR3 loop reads CASSLVAKRGYTF. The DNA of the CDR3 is TGTGCCAGCAGCTTAGTGGCCAAGAGGGGCTACACCTTC.

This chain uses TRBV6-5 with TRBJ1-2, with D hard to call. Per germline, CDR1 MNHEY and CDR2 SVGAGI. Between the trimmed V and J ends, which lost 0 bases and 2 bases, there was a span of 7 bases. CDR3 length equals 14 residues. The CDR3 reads CASSYSEENYGYTF. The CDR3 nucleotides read TGTGCCAGCAGTTACTCGGAGGAAAACTATGGCTACACCTTC.

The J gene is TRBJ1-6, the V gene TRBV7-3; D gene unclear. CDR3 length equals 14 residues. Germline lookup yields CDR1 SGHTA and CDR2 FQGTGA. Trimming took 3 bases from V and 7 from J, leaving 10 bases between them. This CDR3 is CASSFGVENSPLHF. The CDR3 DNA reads TGTGCCAGCAGCTTCGGGGTAGAAAATTCACCCCTCCACTTT.

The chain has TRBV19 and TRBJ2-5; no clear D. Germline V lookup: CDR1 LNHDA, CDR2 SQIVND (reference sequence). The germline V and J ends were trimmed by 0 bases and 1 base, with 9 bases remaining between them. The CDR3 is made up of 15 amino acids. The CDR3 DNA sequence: TGTGCCAGTAGTATAGATCCCACCGGCCAAGAGACCCAGTACTTC. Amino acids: CASSIDPTGQETQYF.

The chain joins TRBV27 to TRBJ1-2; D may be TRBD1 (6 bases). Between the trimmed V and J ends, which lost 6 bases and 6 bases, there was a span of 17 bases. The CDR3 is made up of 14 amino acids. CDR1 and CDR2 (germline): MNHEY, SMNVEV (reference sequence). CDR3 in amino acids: CASRDSNRVNGYTF. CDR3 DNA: TGTGCCAGCAGGGATTCAAACAGGGTTAATGGCTACACCTTC.

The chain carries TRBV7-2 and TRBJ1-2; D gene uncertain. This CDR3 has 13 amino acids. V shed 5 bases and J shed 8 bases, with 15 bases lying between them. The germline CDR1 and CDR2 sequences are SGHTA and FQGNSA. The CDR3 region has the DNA TGTGCCAGCAGCCCGACCGGGTCAAGAGGCTACACCTTC. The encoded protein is CASSPTGSRGYTF.

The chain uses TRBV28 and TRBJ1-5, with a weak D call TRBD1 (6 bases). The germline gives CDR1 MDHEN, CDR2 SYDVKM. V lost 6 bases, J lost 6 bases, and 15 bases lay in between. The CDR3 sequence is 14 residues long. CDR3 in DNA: TGTGCCAGCAGGTTGGGGGGGCGGGTTCAGCCCCAGCATTTT. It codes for CASRLGGRVQPQHF.